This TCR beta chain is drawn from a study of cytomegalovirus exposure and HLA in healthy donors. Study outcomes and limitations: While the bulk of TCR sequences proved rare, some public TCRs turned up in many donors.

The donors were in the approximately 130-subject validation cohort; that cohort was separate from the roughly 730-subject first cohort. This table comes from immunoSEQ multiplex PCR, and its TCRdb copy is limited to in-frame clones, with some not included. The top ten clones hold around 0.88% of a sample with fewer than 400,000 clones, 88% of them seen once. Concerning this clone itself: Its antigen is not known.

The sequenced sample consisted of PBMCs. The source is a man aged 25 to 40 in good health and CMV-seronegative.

CDR3 coding DNA: TGTGCCAGCAGTCTTACCGACAGGGCATCGGCTTTCTTT. As protein: CASSLTDRASAFF. The rearrangement links TRBV6-6 to TRBJ1-1; TRBD1 matches at 7 bases. J was trimmed by 11 bases and V by 5 bases; bases with no gene match: 11. The CDR3 is 13 residues long. Germline lookup yields CDR1 MNHNY and CDR2 SVGAGI (reference sequence).